This TCR beta chain came from a study of cytomegalovirus exposure and HLA in healthy donors. In the study overall: Early released data had about 80 million unique TCRs, all coming from HLA-typed donors.

It was with 60 Vbeta and 13 Jbeta primers that the PCR ran. The table came from immunoSEQ multiplex PCR; TCRdb's copy has only in-frame clones and leaves some out. Of 90,000 to 130,000 clones listed, less than 70% are singletons. A few counts support this clone. Its target is not known. The junction and the germline gene differ at one end; a read error may be behind it. Study-wide results and caveats: Judged likely to be a sequencing artifact was a cluster of highly shared sequence variants.

CDR1 and CDR2 (germline): MDHEN, SYDVKM. This CDR3 spans 15 amino acids. Sequenced: PBMCs. The chain recombines TRBV28 with TRBJ2-7; TRBD2 matches 14 bases. The TCR originated in a woman aged 25 to 39 in good health and CMV-seronegative. The CDR3 spells CASGLGLAGAYEQYF. CDR3 DNA: TGTGCCAGCGGTTTGGGACTAGCGGGAGCCTACGAGCAGTACTTC.